This TCR beta chain was identified during a study of regulatory T cells in long-lasting Graves disease. Points from the study as a whole: It was in persistent disease that TRBV28, TRBJ1-2 and TRBJ2-5 were favored.

Both iRepertoire HTBI primers and Arm-PCR of CDR3 regions were used to build the TCR beta libraries. Each CDR3 protein gets one entry after TCRdb re-called the multiplex PCR reads with MiXCR. Seen here are roughly 530,000 distinct CDR3 sequences, 15% to 20% observed once, and the top ten hold 20% to 30%. Documented time point: newly diagnosed GD, antithyroid drugs for less than 3 months. From PBMCs, RNA was extracted and then used to make the TCR library. This clonotype was counted ten times or more. As yet, its antigen is unknown. The CDR3 covers 16 residues. CDR1 and CDR2 (germline): SGHRS, YFSETQ. V shed 2 bases and J shed 7 bases, with 18 bases lying between them. These data also formed part of another study, on T cells in Graves' hyperthyroidism and ophthalmopathy. This second study notes: In the blood, most expanded thyroid clonotypes above 0.001 appeared as well.

The rearrangement joins TRBV5-1 to TRBJ2-2; D perhaps matches TRBD1 (6 bases). Sequences were derived from peripheral blood mononuclear cells (PBMCs), sampled at new diagnosis, from a patient treated with antithyroid drugs. The source of this sequence is a woman between 40 and 65 years old with Graves disease. The CDR3: CASSFRDTIKVGELFF. The DNA of the CDR3 is TGCGCCAGCAGCTTCCGGGACACAATTAAGGTCGGGGAGCTGTTTTTT.